This record covers a single TCR beta chain. In this sample, this clonotype turned up a few times. This clone's antigen is unknown. Nothing much larger sits one base from this clone, and base qualities are not available. From the cysteine up to the phenylalanine, the CDR3 has a length of 13 residues. Kept here is only the CDR3 DNA, which spans 39 bases and is read in frame from base 1. The trim is 5 bases for V and 7 bases for J, with a gap of 17 bases between the germline ends. The CDR1 and CDR2 encoded by the germline V gene (reference sequence) are DFQATT and SNEGSKA. The data are from a study of T cells in Graves' hyperthyroidism and ophthalmopathy (dated by TCRdb to between 2019 and 2020). For context, the study as a whole: Peripheral blood was sampled at the time of initial diagnosis, prior to any treatment. The study also compared thyroid tissue and blood T-cell repertoires from a handful of Graves' hyperthyroidism patients. Once sampling was done, hyperthyroidism patients were given methimazole at a starting dose of 30 mg daily, whereas ophthalmopathy patients were given high-dose intravenous methylprednisolone. Whether ophthalmopathy could be predicted prospectively was tested in an independent validation cohort made up of fewer than 20 hyperthyroidism patients plus 17 patients who later progressed to ophthalmopathy. To identify distinguishing TCR V-J signatures, a discovery cohort of some 99 patients was used, comprising 40 to 45 with Graves' ophthalmopathy and 57 with stable Graves' hyperthyroidism. The approximately 90 discovery patients were randomly split 7:3 into training and test sets. The paper reports TCR Vbeta CDR3 sequencing of some 140 peripheral blood samples: over 40 ophthalmopathy, approximately 74 hyperthyroidism and 17 progressor patients. The full study reports these points: A 13 V-J signature model separated ophthalmopathy from stable hyperthyroidism, with approximately 86% sensitivity and roughly 82% specificity in cross-validation and 80%/75% in testing. No statistical method was used to set the sample size in advance, and investigators knew the group allocation. During validation, the model predicted progression to ophthalmopathy a median of about 6.3 months ahead of onset, with more than 60% sensitivity and more than 72% specificity. Most expanded thyroid clonotypes (frequency above 0.001) were also detected in blood, suggesting blood repertoires may reflect thyroid immune responses.

The TCR beta CDR3 regions were amplified from RNA transcripts. For the first round of RT-PCR on the TCR CDR3, the HTBI primer set was used together with the Qiagen OneStep RT-PCR kit. The libraries were constructed in a second round of multiplex PCR and then size-selected and purified. Paired-end sequencing of the libraries was performed with 100 bp reads on an Illumina HiSeq2000. The published analysis was carried out like this. SOAPnuke was used to process the raw data, removing reads that contained adapters or uncalled bases, had a mean Phred below 15, or lacked an exact match to the constant primer or identifier. COPE v1.2.5 was used to merge high-quality paired reads, and clonotypes were defined as unique nucleotide sequences. MiTCR v1.1 was used to align the clonotypes against IMGT TRBV, TRBD and TRBJ reference segments. The analysis included only V-J combinations with a frequency above 0.0001, which together covered around 99% of the repertoires. A TCS score was defined as the ratio between F50 (clonal expansion) and ExV (chaos), using BLOSUM62-based TCRdist between CDR3 peptides within each V-J. Welch's t-statistics and random forest reduced 514 V-J features to around 14, which were used in a naive Bayes classifier (R e1071). TCRdb trimmed the raw reads at Q25, called clones with MiXCR and kept productive beta chains. Each CDR3 protein appears once, grouped with its most common genes and DNA. The V and J calls, along with clone size, are taken from TCRdb and not from the paper's own processing. This sample gives hundreds of thousands of distinct CDR3 sequences in total; roughly 15% of them show up just once. The top ten clonotypes cover around 3.5% of the sample.

In the ophthalmopathy patients, disease was moderately to severely active, with a Clinical Activity Score of 3 or more, a NOSPECS grade of 4 or more, and a duration of less than 3 months. The study excluded patients with uncontrolled infections, other autoimmune diseases, pregnancy or lactation. Diagnoses were established on the basis of clinical symptoms, serum thyroxine and TRAb, thyroid ultrasound, and orbital computed tomography. PBMCs were isolated from more than 8 ml of fresh peripheral blood by Ficoll-Paque density gradient centrifugation. Trizol reagent was used to extract total RNA, and RNA quality was then checked on an Agilent 2100 Bioanalyzer.

The chain couples TRBV20-1 to TRBJ2-5; TRBD1 could be the D gene, as 8 bases match. The sequenced sample was blood. This clonotype originated in a woman aged 40 to 55 with Graves' ophthalmopathy. The DNA sequence is given as TGCAGTGCTTATACAGGGGGGGTAGGGACCCAGTACTTC. Translated, this gives CSAYTGGVGTQYF.